The present T cell receptor (beta chain) was sequenced within a study of shared clonotypes between healthy human individuals. Positive CCR7 selection of CD45RO-negative cells yielded the naive CD8 cells, and terminally differentiated effector memory CD45RA+ cells were excluded. Nashville, Tennessee was home to all donors, each a Caucasian adult. TCRdb keeps only in-frame clones here, not all; method: immunoSEQ multiplex PCR. The repertoire consists of about 2 million clones, with about 95% occurring once and the leading ten covering 1% to 1.5%. This clone was picked up one time. Its antigen remains unidentified. The CDR3 runs to 16 residues. Germline loops: CDR1 ENHRY, CDR2 SYGVKD. The V and J ends lost 2 bases and 3 bases, in that order; junction bases with no gene match: 7. General study results and limits: Limited genetic and exposure-history diversity came from having few donors.

This chain connects TRBV10-3 to TRBJ2-7; TRBD1 matches at 10 bases. The sample comprised naive CD8+ T cells sorted from blood. The receptor was isolated from a man between 18 and 29 years old in good health. The CDR3 reads CAISEETGGLFYEQYF. DNA for the CDR3: TGTGCCATCAGTGAGGAGACAGGGGGCCTTTTCTACGAGCAGTACTTC.